Listed below are T cell receptor beta chains from one sample, sequenced in a study of CD4+ T cells in melanoma. Repertoires were generated with immunoSEQ multiplex PCR, while TCRdb's copy carries only in-frame clones and drops some. This sample has roughly 110,000 clones, with roughly 90% found just once. The sequenced sample consisted of peripheral blood. All receptors come from a human donor with melanoma. CDR3s include the opening cysteine and the closing phenylalanine or tryptophan. The D gene is left open where the match is weak. A clone size is listed for some rows: how often the clone was seen (once, few, many), or a class if it is expanded.

J: TRBJ1-1; D: TRBD1; size: -; V: TRBV30; DNA: TGTGCCTGGAGCCCGGGACAGGGCGGAGCTTTCTTT; CDR3: CAWSPGQGGAFF
J: TRBJ2-2; D: TRBD2; size: -; V: TRBV2; DNA: TGTGCCAGCAGGTGGGACTCTAGCGGGATCGACACCGGGGAGCTGTTTTTT; CDR3: CASRWDSSGIDTGELFF
J: TRBJ1-2; D: -; size: -; V: TRBV6-1; DNA: TGTGCCAGCAGAGGGACGAGAGTTCCTTACTATGGCTACACCTTC; CDR3: CASRGTRVPYYGYTF
J: TRBJ2-3; D: TRBD2; size: -; V: TRBV4-3; DNA: TGCGCCAGCAGCCAAGATTGGGCTAGCGGGGGGGTCCCGCCCACAGATACGCAGTATTTT; CDR3: CASSQDWASGGVPPTDTQYF
J: TRBJ2-5; D: -; size: -; V: TRBV2; DNA: TGTGCCAGCTCTCGTGGGAGGCAAGAGACCCAGTACTTC; CDR3: CASSRGRQETQYF
J: TRBJ2-7; D: -; size: -; V: TRBV7-2; DNA: TGTGCCAGCAGCTTAGAGGCGGCCGGCTACGAGCAGTACTTC; CDR3: CASSLEAAGYEQYF
J: TRBJ2-5; D: -; size: -; V: TRBV18; DNA: TGTGCCAGCTCACCAAACTCCCAAGAGACCCAGTACTTC; CDR3: CASSPNSQETQYF
J: TRBJ2-7; D: -; size: -; V: TRBV15; DNA: TGTGCCACCAGCAGACAGCAGTCCTCCTACGAGCAGTACTTC; CDR3: CATSRQQSSYEQYF
J: TRBJ2-3; D: -; size: -; V: TRBV7-8; DNA: TGTGCCAGCCGCCAGGCGTTAGCACACACAGATACGCAGTATTTT; CDR3: CASRQALAHTDTQYF
J: TRBJ2-3; D: TRBD2; size: -; V: TRBV9; DNA: TGTGCCAGCAGCGATATTAGCGGGAGAGGATCTGATACGCAGTATTTT; CDR3: CASSDISGRGSDTQYF
J: TRBJ2-3; D: TRBD1; size: once; V: TRBV14; DNA: TGTGCCAGCGACGACGGGCAGGGGGCTACAGATACGCAGTATTTT; CDR3: CASDDGQGATDTQYF
J: TRBJ1-5; D: TRBD1; size: -; V: TRBV28; DNA: TGTGCCAGCAGACTTCCGGGACAGGGGGCTGGACAGCCCCAGCATTTT; CDR3: CASRLPGQGAGQPQHF
J: TRBJ1-5; D: TRBD1; size: -; V: TRBV28; DNA: TGTGCCAGCAGTTTTTCACAGGGGACGAGCAATGAGCCCCAGCATTTT; CDR3: CASSFSQGTSNEPQHF
J: TRBJ1-6; D: TRBD1; size: -; V: TRBV4-1; DNA: TGCGCCAGCAGCCAAGACGCCGGGACAGGGAATATGGGTAATTCACCCCTCCACTTT; CDR3: CASSQDAGTGNMGNSPLHF
J: TRBJ2-7; D: -; size: -; V: TRBV6-1; DNA: TGTGCCAGCAGTGTTCAGACCTACGAGCAGTACTTC; CDR3: CASSVQTYEQYF
J: TRBJ1-2; D: -; size: -; V: TRBV18; DNA: TGTGCCAGCTCACCACCTGCCGGGGTACTTGGCTACACCTTC; CDR3: CASSPPAGVLGYTF
J: TRBJ1-1; D: TRBD1; size: -; V: TRBV28; DNA: TGTGCCAGCAGTTCACAGGGGGCTCCCACTGAAGCTTTCTTT; CDR3: CASSSQGAPTEAFF
J: TRBJ2-3; D: -; size: -; V: TRBV7-9; DNA: TGTGCCAGCAGCTTGGGACTCCTCACAGATACGCAGTATTTT; CDR3: CASSLGLLTDTQYF
J: TRBJ2-4; D: TRBD2; size: -; V: TRBV27; DNA: TGTGCCAGCAGTTCCATACTAGCGGGAAAATCCACGGCCAAAAACATTCAGTACTTC; CDR3: CASSSILAGKSTAKNIQYF
J: TRBJ1-5; D: -; size: -; V: TRBV9; DNA: TGTGCCAGCAGCGCCAATGTGGGCAGAGATCAGCCCCAGCATTTT; CDR3: CASSANVGRDQPQHF
J: TRBJ2-1; D: TRBD2; size: -; V: TRBV10-3; DNA: TGTGCCATCAGTGAGTCGAGGGGTACGGGAGGGTCATACAATGAGCAGTTCTTC; CDR3: CAISESRGTGGSYNEQFF
J: TRBJ2-6; D: -; size: -; V: TRBV28; DNA: TGTGCCAGCAGGTCCCCCTCGGGAACTGGGGCCAACGTCCTGACTTTC; CDR3: CASRSPSGTGANVLTF
J: TRBJ1-6; D: -; size: -; V: TRBV9; DNA: TGTGCCAGCAGCGTAGACAGCTCCTATAATTCACCCCTCCACTTT; CDR3: CASSVDSSYNSPLHF
J: TRBJ2-1; D: TRBD2; size: -; V: TRBV14; DNA: TGTGCCAGCAACGGAAATAGCGGGGGGAATGAGCAGTTCTTC; CDR3: CASNGNSGGNEQFF
J: TRBJ1-6; D: -; size: once; V: TRBV27; DNA: TGTGCCAGCAGTTTATATTCGGCAGAAAATTCACCCCTCCACTTT; CDR3: CASSLYSAENSPLHF
J: TRBJ1-1; D: TRBD1; size: -; V: TRBV19; DNA: TGTGCCAGTACCAAGCCTGCAGGGGGGCCAACTGAAGCTTTCTTT; CDR3: CASTKPAGGPTEAFF
J: TRBJ1-1; D: TRBD1; size: -; V: TRBV4-2; DNA: TGTGCCAGCAGCCAAGATGGCCGGGACAGGGACAACAAGGGGAACACTGAAGCTTTCTTT; CDR3: CASSQDGRDRDNKGNTEAFF
J: TRBJ1-2; D: TRBD1; size: -; V: TRBV2; DNA: TGTGCCAGCAGTGAAGAGACAGGGTGGTTTGGCTACACCTTC; CDR3: CASSEETGWFGYTF
J: TRBJ1-5; D: TRBD1; size: -; V: TRBV27; DNA: TGTGCCAGCAGGGGTGGGACAGGGGGAAGTCAGCCCCAGCATTTT; CDR3: CASRGGTGGSQPQHF
J: TRBJ1-2; D: TRBD1; size: -; V: TRBV7-3; DNA: TGTGCCAGCAGCGCGGGACAGCCTGGGAGTGGCTACACCTTC; CDR3: CASSAGQPGSGYTF